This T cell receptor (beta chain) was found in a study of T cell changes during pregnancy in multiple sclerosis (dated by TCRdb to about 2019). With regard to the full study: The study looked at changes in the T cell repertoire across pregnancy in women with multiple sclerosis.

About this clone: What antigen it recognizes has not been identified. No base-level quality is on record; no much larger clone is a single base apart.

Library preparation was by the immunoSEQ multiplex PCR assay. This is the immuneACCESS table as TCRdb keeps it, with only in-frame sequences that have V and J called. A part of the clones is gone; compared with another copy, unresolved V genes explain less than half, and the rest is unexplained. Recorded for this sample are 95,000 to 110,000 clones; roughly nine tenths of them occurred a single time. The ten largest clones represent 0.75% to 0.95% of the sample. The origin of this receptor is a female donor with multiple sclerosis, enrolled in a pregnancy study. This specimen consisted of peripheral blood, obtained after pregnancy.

The CDR3 in this case is CAWSLVAGETQYF. The DNA reads as follows: TGTGCCTGGAGTTTAGTAGCCGGGGAGACCCAGTACTTC. The V and J segments used are TRBV30 and TRBJ2-5; there is no confident call for the D gene. V sheds 2 bases and J sheds 5 bases, leaving 12 bases between their ends. CDR1 and CDR2 were assigned from the germline V gene (reference sequence) as GTSNPN and SVGIG. Its CDR3 holds 13 amino acids, cysteine through phenylalanine. Of all the DNA, just the CDR3 is kept, 39 bases in frame from base 1.